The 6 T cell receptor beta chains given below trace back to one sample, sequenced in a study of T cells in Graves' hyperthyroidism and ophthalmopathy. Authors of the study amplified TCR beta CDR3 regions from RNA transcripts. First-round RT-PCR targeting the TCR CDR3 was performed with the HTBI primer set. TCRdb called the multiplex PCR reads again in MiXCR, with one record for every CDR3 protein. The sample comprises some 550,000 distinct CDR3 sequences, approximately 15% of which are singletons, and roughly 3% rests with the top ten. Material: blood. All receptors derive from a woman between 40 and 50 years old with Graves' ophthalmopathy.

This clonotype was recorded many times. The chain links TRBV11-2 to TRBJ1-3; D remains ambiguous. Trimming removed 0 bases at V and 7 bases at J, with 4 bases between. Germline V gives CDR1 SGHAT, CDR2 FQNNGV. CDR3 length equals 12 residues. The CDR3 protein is CASSLEGNTIYF. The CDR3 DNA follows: TGTGCCAGCAGCTTAGAGGGTAACACCATATATTTT.

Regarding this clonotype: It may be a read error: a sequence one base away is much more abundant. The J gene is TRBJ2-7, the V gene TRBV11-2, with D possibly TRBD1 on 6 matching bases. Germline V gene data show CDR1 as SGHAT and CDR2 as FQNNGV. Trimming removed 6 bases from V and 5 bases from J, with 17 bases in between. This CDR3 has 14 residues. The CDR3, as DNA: TGTGCCAGCAGTCAAGGGGACATGACCAACGAGCAGTACTTC. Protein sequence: CASSQGDMTNEQYF.

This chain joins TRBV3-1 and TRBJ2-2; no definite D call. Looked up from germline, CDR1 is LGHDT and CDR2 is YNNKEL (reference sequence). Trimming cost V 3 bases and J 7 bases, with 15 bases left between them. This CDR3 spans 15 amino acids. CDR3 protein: CASSQGSSQIGELFF. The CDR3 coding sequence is TGTGCCAGCAGCCAGGGTAGCAGTCAAATCGGGGAGCTGTTTTTT.

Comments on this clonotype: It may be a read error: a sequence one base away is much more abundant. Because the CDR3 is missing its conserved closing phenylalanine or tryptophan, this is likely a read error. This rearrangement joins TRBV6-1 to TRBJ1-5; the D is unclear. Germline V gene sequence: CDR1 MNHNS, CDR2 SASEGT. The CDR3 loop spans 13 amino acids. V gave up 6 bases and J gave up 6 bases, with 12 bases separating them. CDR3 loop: CASSNSPSQPQHL. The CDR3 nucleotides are TGTGCCAGCAGCAATAGCCCCAGTCAGCCCCAGCATCTT.

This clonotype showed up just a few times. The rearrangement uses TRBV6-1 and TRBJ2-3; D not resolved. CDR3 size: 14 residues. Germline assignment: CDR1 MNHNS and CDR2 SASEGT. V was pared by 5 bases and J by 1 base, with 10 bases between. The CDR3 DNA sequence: TGTGCCAGCAGTTTTCGGTACGGCACAGATACGCAGTATTTT. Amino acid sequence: CASSFRYGTDTQYF.

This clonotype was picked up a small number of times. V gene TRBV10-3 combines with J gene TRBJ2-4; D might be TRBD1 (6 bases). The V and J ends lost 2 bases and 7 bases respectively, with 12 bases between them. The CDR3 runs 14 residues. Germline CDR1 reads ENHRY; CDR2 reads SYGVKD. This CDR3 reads CAISEGEQGNIQYF. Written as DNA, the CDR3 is TGTGCCATCAGTGAGGGGGAACAGGGCAACATTCAGTACTTC.